This TCR beta chain was identified in a study of memory CD4+ T cells and cytomegalovirus serostatus. At the level of the study: Donors were healthy Belgian adults, under 10 CMV seropositive and some 24 seronegative.

The protocol was immunoSEQ multiplex PCR, while the TCRdb copy is restricted to in-frame clones and leaves out a portion. The sample has roughly 67,000 clones; roughly three quarters are singletons. As concerns this clone: Other DNA sequences in this specimen translate into the identical CDR3.

Single viable CD3+CD4+CD8-CD45RO+ cells were sorted as the memory CD4+ T cells. Germline lookup yields CDR1 MNHNS and CDR2 SASEGT. V lost 3 bases to trimming and J lost 3 bases, with 9 bases between them. The length of the CDR3 is 13 residues. The sequenced sample was memory CD4+ T cells from blood. This TCR was recovered from an adult in good health and CMV-seropositive. The chain has TRBV6-1 and TRBJ2-7; D is unresolved. The CDR3 spells CASSESVSYEQYF. The CDR3 DNA reads as TGTGCCAGCAGTGAGAGCGTAAGCTACGAGCAGTACTTC.